Below, 17 T cell receptor beta chains from the same sample are listed, as sequenced in a study of T cells in Graves' hyperthyroidism and ophthalmopathy. Using RNA transcripts as the source, TCR beta CDR3 regions were amplified. The primer set for the first-round RT-PCR of the TCR CDR3 was HTBI. TCRdb itself ran the multiplex PCR reads through MiXCR, one entry per CDR3 protein. Of roughly 300,000 distinct CDR3 sequences detected, around 14% appear once; the ten largest clones hold roughly 25%. The sample taken for sequencing was blood. The source of these receptors is a woman in her 30s with Graves' hyperthyroidism.

This clonotype came up many times. This rearrangement joins TRBV28 to TRBJ2-1; perhaps D is TRBD1 or TRBD2 (5 bases each). The ends were cut back, 2 bases at V and 2 bases at J, with 10 bases in the middle. CDR3 length: 15 amino acids. Germline V CDR1 and CDR2: MDHEN, SYDVKM. CDR3 nucleotide sequence: TGTGCCAGCAGTTTAGGGACCGAGGCCTACAATGAGCAGTTCTTC. The encoded protein is CASSLGTEAYNEQFF.

As regards this clonotype: A much more abundant neighbour one base away suggests this may be a read error. This chain uses TRBV27 with TRBJ2-3; a weak D match, TRBD1 (7 bases). V shed 5 bases and J shed 5 bases, with 14 bases lying between them. The CDR3 spans 14 residues. Germline CDR1 MNHEY, CDR2 SMNVEV (reference sequence). The CDR3 loop is CASSAYQGGDTQYF. The CDR3 region has the DNA TGTGCCAGCAGTGCCTACCAGGGGGGAGATACGCAGTATTTT.

Ten or more counts support this clonotype. The rearrangement uses TRBV28 and TRBJ1-6, with D unclear. The V gene lost 2 bases and the J gene lost 0 bases, with 8 bases spanning the gap. This CDR3 region has 16 residues. The V gene's germline CDR1 is MDHEN and CDR2 SYDVKM. CDR3 amino acids: CASSLPRSSYNSPLHF. Written as DNA, the CDR3 is TGTGCCAGCAGTTTACCCAGGAGCTCCTATAATTCACCCCTCCACTTT.

This clonotype was observed a handful of times. The chain is built from TRBV7-9 and TRBJ2-2, with 7 bases that match TRBD2. Germline V gives CDR1 SEHNR, CDR2 FQNEAQ (reference sequence). With 3 bases clipped from V and 5 bases from J, the junction kept 3 bases outside the gene matches. The CDR3 consists of 14 residues. The CDR3 region has the DNA TGTGCCAGCAGCTTGGTGGGGGGGACCGGGGAGCTGTTTTTT. Protein product: CASSLVGGTGELFF.

The rearrangement uses TRBV7-2 and TRBJ1-1; D is unresolved. The CDR3 is 16 amino acids. With 2 bases removed from V and 0 bases from J, the gap between germline ends came to 13 bases. Germline assignment: CDR1 SGHTA and CDR2 FQGNSA. The CDR3 nucleotides are TGTGCCAGCAGCTTAACCGGGCGGGCGGTGAACACTGAAGCTTTCTTT. Translation: CASSLTGRAVNTEAFF.

J is TRBJ2-1 and V is TRBV9; TRBD2 matches 7 bases. Germline V gives CDR1 SGDLS, CDR2 YYNGEE. The CDR3 runs 15 residues. The V gene end was trimmed by 7 bases and the J gene end by 5 bases; junction bases not matched to a gene: 12. CDR3 in DNA: TGTGCCAGCTCCTCTCTTAGCGGGCTCAACAATGAGCAGTTCTTC. Residues: CASSSLSGLNNEQFF.

V and J are TRBV29-1 and TRBJ2-6; no clear D. This CDR3 region has 12 residues. V was clipped by 8 bases and J by 3 bases, with 8 bases between them. The V gene's germline CDR1 is SQVTM and CDR2 ANQGSEA. This CDR3 reads CSPEDGANVLTF. CDR3 coding DNA: TGCAGCCCCGAGGATGGGGCCAACGTCCTGACTTTC.

This chain joins TRBV3-1 and TRBJ1-1; D ambiguous. V was shortened by 3 bases and J by 5 bases, with 13 bases between the two germline ends. Germline CDR1 LGHDT, CDR2 YNNKEL (reference sequence). CDR3 length: 14 residues. CDR3 sequence reads: CASSQARRRTEAFF. The CDR3 nucleotides are TGTGCCAGCAGCCAGGCCAGACGGCGGACTGAAGCTTTCTTT.

The chain uses TRBV12-5 and TRBJ2-3; D unclear. Per germline, CDR1 LGHNT and CDR2 FRNRAP. Trimming left V 7 bases short and J 6 bases short, with 8 bases between. The CDR3 runs 11 residues. The CDR3 DNA is TGTGCTAGTGCAGTCGCCGATACGCAGTATTTT. Protein: CASAVADTQYF.

This clonotype came up many times. This chain uses TRBV28 with TRBJ1-6; weak D call: TRBD1 (5 bases). The CDR3 runs 14 residues. Germline CDR1 reads MDHEN; CDR2 reads SYDVKM. V was cut by 2 bases and J by 9 bases, with 11 bases left in between. The chain's CDR3 is CASSLPGTGSPLHF. As DNA, the CDR3 is TGTGCCAGCAGTTTACCAGGGACGGGTTCACCCCTCCACTTT.

This clonotype was seen a handful of times. This chain joins TRBV29-1 and TRBJ2-1; D is unresolved. Germline CDR1 is SQVTM and CDR2 is ANQGSEA. This CDR3 comprises 16 residues. V lost 4 bases to trimming and J lost 7 bases, with 23 bases between them. The CDR3 bases are TGCAGCGTTGGAGGTAGTCGACTGGGCGTGGTGAATGAGCAGTTCTTC. This codes for CSVGGSRLGVVNEQFF.

J is TRBJ2-1 and V is TRBV2, with 9 bases fitting TRBD1. Looked up from germline, CDR1 is SNHLY and CDR2 is FYNNEI. After removal of 5 bases from V and 8 bases from J, the junction contained 16 bases not matched to a gene. The CDR3 has 17 residues. The CDR3 bases are TGTGCCAGCAGTCCGCCCCCGGGACAGGGTTTTAGGGATGAGCAGTTCTTC. Amino acids: CASSPPPGQGFRDEQFF.

The sample holds many counts of this clonotype. The rearrangement links TRBV12-3 or TRBV12-4 to TRBJ2-1; D gene uncertain. The CDR3 loop spans 16 amino acids. V was shortened by 10 bases and J by 0 bases, with 19 bases between the two germline ends. CDR3 in DNA: TGTGCCACAATCGAACTGGAGACAAGCTCCTACAATGAGCAGTTCTTC. Translating gives CATIELETSSYNEQFF.

This clonotype was recorded at least ten times. CDR3 sequence: CATAPLAGGRGNEQFF. In DNA form, the CDR3 reads TGTGCCACCGCCCCACTAGCGGGAGGACGGGGCAATGAGCAGTTCTTC. The rearrangement uses TRBV7-9 and TRBJ2-1; 12 nucleotides line up with TRBD2. V was clipped by 10 bases and J by 6 bases; unmatched bases: 13. CDR1 and CDR2 from the germline V gene are SEHNR and FQNEAQ (reference sequence). The CDR3 length is 16 residues.

This clonotype was counted a few times. In DNA form, the CDR3 reads TGTGCCAGCAGCTACCGACTAGCGGGAGGCTCTGGGGCCAACGTCCTGACTTTC. The encoded protein is CASSYRLAGGSGANVLTF. The chain carries TRBV5-4 and TRBJ2-6; 13 bases fit TRBD2. Germline CDR1 and CDR2: SGHNT and YYREEE (reference sequence). This CDR3 has 18 amino acids. The V and J ends lost 3 bases and 0 bases, in that order; junction bases with no gene match: 3.

This clonotype appeared a few times. The CDR3 reads CSVEEAGTDTQYF. The CDR3 DNA sequence: TGCAGCGTTGAAGAGGCGGGCACAGATACGCAGTATTTT. The V gene is TRBV29-1, the J gene TRBJ2-3, with D unresolved. This CDR3 region has 13 residues. Trimming shortened V by 0 bases and J by 1 base, and 5 bases separated the two germline ends. Per germline, CDR1 SQVTM and CDR2 ANQGSEA.

This chain connects TRBV3-1 to TRBJ2-1; D may be TRBD2 (6 bases). Germline loops: CDR1 LGHDT, CDR2 YNNKEL (reference sequence). V was cut by 10 bases and J by 3 bases, with 10 bases left in between. This CDR3 region has 12 residues. CDR3 DNA: TGTGCCACTGGGGGGTACTACAATGAGCAGTTCTTC. Amino acid sequence: CATGGYYNEQFF.